Detailed here is one TCR beta chain. This clone is a singleton in its sample. The target of this receptor is not known. Base qualities are not provided; no much larger clone lies one nucleotide away. The data originate from a study of T cell responses to AZD1222 COVID-19 vaccine (dated by TCRdb to 2020 to 2022). As for the study more broadly: AZD1222 recipients given second doses at about 4 weeks or at about 12 weeks were pooled, since spike-specific TCR depth and breadth were not found to differ between the two schedules. Trial participants were enrolled by age into 18-55, 56-69 and 70-plus year subgroups, with around 150, 28 and 57 TCR-sequenced participants respectively. TCR sequencing covered 233 trial participants: 207 given two doses of AZD1222 and around 25 given two doses of MenACWY control vaccine.

The CDR3 regions of human TCRbeta chains were subjected to immunosequencing. Per the authors' processing: TCRs in the repertoires were matched against a reference library of SARS-CoV-2-specific TCRs that had been generated with the MIRA antigen-specificity platform. Breadth was defined as the fraction of unique TCRs that were SARS-CoV-2-associated, and depth was defined as the fraction of total T cells that were SARS-CoV-2-associated. Each spike-specific TCR was assigned to its reactive spike region and to a CD4 or CD8 class using the MIRA data. Log10-transformed breadth and depth values were compared by one-way ANOVA with Sidak's multiple comparisons tests. TCRdb mirrors the immuneACCESS table, restricted to in-frame sequences. Some clones are absent from its copies; in checked studies, under half trace to an unresolved V gene, and the reason for the others is unknown. The D gene and trimming were derived from the DNA, and the V and J assignments and clone size from that table. Present in this sample are about 100,000 clones, more than 70% of which were seen just once. 6.6% of the sample comes from the top ten.

Overall study outcomes, separate from this receptor: No day 14 peak-response samples were available, so repertoires were characterized only after the peak T cell response. In the small 56-69-year group, the increase in depth fell short of significance, most likely because of low power. Conclusions about previously exposed vaccinees are limited because only a handful of AZD1222 recipients were SARS-CoV-2 seropositive at baseline. Participants were mostly white British, with more females than males. The authors suggested clonal diversity may have been underestimated. CD4 TCRs associated with the vaccine covered the entire spike protein, and the dominant responses were in regions 160-218 and 743-854. A significant rise in spike-specific TCR breadth and depth was observed after two AZD1222 doses relative to day 0 and relative to MenACWY recipients. Reportedly, almost half of the unique spike-specific TCRs recognized epitopes lying outside the regions that are mutated in the B.1.351 and B.1.1.7 variants.

From the cysteine up to the phenylalanine, the CDR3 has a length of 19 residues. Just the 57-base CDR3 DNA is kept, in frame starting at base 1. Cut back by 0 bases and 0 bases, the V and J ends lie 18 bases apart. Based on the germline V gene, the CDR1 and CDR2 sequences are SGHVS and FQNEAQ. The time point tag for this specimen amounts to: baseline before first vaccination. Vaccinee samples came from UK trials COV001 and COV002, including a single-blind randomized controlled phase 2/3 trial of AZD1222 (ChAdOx1 nCoV-19) in healthy adults. Trial participant PBMC samples were collected at day 0 and day 28 after the second dose for TCRbeta chain sequencing.

The receptor chain draws on TRBV7-8 and TRBJ2-1; TRBD2 is perhaps the D gene, given 6 matching bases. The TCR was taken from an adult in good health. The sequences come from peripheral blood, collected on day 0 of AZD1222 vaccination. The DNA is TGTGCCAGCAGCTTAGCGACGGGGGTCTTGAGTCTCTCCTACAATGAGCAGTTCTTC. Translated, it gives CASSLATGVLSLSYNEQFF.